The source of this TCR beta chain is a study of identical twins. Broader study findings: High-abundance cord blood beta clonotypes had fewer insertions; memory repertoires showed none.

The CDR3 has 15 residues. Trimming at V came to 2 bases and at J to 4 bases, leaving 4 bases not matched to a gene. The donor group consisted entirely of healthy Caucasians. This clonotype was counted only a few times. Its antigen remains unidentified. TCRdb independently ran MiXCR on the 5' RACE reads; one entry per CDR3 protein. Of a few hundred thousand distinct CDR3 sequences in the sample, roughly 8% were seen once. The same data also contributed to another study, on yellow fever vaccine responses in identical twins.

The rearrangement joins TRBV12-3 or TRBV12-4 to TRBJ1-1; 10 bases align to TRBD1. Sequencing was done on a sample of CD8+ T cells sorted from blood. This receptor was obtained from a woman under 30 in good health. In DNA form, the CDR3 reads TGTGCCAGCAGTTTAAGGGACAGGGGCTTCACTGAAGCTTTCTTT. Translating gives CASSLRDRGFTEAFF.